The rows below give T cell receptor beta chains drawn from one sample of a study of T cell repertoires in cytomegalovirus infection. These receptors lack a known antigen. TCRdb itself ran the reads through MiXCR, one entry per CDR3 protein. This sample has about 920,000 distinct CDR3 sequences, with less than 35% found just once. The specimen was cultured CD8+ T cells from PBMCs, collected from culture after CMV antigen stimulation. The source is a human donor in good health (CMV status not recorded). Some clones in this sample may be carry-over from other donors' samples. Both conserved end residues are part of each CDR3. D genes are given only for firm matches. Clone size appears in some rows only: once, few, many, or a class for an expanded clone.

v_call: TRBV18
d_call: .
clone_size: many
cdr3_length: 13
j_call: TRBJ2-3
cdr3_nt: TGTGCCAGCTCACCACCCTACACAGATACGCAGTATTTT
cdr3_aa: CASSPPYTDTQYF

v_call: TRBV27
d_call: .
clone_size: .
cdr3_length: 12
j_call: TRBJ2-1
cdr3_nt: TGTGCCACCGGGTTGGCCTACAATGAGCAGTTCTTC
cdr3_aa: CATGLAYNEQFF

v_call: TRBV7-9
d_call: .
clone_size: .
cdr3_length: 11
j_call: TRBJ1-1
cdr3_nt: TGTGCCAGCAGCCCGATGGTTGAAGCTTTCTTT
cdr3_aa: CASSPMVEAFF

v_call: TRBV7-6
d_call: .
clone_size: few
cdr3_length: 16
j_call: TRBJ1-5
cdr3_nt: TGTGCCAGCAGCTTAGATGCAGGAGGGAGCAATCAGCCCCAGCATTTT
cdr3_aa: CASSLDAGGSNQPQHF

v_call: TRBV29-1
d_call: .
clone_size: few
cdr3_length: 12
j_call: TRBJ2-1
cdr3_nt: TGCAGCGTTGAAGGCCGCGGAGCTGAGCAGTTCTTC
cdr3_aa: CSVEGRGAEQFF

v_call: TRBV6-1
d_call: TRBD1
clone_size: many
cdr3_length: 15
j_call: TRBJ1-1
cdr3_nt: TGTGCCAGCAGTGCCTCGGGACAGGGGAACACTGAAGCTTTCTTT
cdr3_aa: CASSASGQGNTEAFF

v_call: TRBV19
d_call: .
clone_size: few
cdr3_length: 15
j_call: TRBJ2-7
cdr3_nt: TGTGCCAGTAGTATAGGAGCAGGAGGTCACTACGAGCAGTACTTC
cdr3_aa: CASSIGAGGHYEQYF

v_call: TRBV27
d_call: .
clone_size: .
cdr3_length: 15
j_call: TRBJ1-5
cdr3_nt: TGTGCCAGCAGTTTTGAAGGAGGGGGTAATCAGCCCCAGCATTTT
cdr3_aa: CASSFEGGGNQPQHF

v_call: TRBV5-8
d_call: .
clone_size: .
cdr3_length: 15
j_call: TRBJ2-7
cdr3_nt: TGTGCCAGCAGCTTGGCCGGGACTTCAGCCTACGAGCAGTACTTC
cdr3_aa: CASSLAGTSAYEQYF

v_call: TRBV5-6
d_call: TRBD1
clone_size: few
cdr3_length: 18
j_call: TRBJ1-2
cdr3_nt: TGTGCCAGCAGCTTGGACGGGACAGGGGTGAACCCTAACTATGGCTACACCTTC
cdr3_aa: CASSLDGTGVNPNYGYTF

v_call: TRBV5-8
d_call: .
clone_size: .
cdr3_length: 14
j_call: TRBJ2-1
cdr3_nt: TGTGCCAACAGCTTGGCCCTTCCCTACAATGAGCAGTTCTTC
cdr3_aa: CANSLALPYNEQFF

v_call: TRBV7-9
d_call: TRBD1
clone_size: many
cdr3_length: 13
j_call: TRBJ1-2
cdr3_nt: TGTGCCAGCAGTCCAGGGGGGGCTTATGGCTACACCTTC
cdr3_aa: CASSPGGAYGYTF

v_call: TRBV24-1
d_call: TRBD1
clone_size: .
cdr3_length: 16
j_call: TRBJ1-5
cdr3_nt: TGTGCCACCAGTGAACCCGGACAGGAGCACAATCAGCCCCAGCATTTT
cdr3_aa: CATSEPGQEHNQPQHF

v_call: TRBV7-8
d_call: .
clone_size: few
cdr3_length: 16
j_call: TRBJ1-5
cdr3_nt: TGTGCCAGCAGCTTAGGAAGAAGGATCAATCATCAGCCCCAGCATTTT
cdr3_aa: CASSLGRRINHQPQHF

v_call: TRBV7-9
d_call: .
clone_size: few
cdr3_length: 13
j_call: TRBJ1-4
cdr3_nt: TGTGCCAGCAGCGGGACGGGAGATGAAAAACTGTTTTTT
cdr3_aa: CASSGTGDEKLFF

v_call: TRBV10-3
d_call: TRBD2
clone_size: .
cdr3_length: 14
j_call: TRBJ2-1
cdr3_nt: TGTGCCATCAGTGAGTGGGGGGGTCTCAATGAGCAGTTCTTC
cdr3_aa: CAISEWGGLNEQFF